This TCR beta chain stems from a study of post-analysis software for immune sequencing data. Across the whole study: Courses of disease covered relapsing-remitting, secondary progressive and progressive-relapsing multiple sclerosis.

Prepared TCR beta cDNA libraries contained unique molecular identifiers. Roughly 500,000 cDNA molecules were obtained per 1 to 10 million input T cells. MiXCR was run by TCRdb on the PCR reads, yielding one entry per CDR3 protein. Among some 890,000 distinct CDR3 sequences listed, approximately 50% were seen once. Details on this clonotype: Antigen: not known.

There are 15 residues in the CDR3. The J segment lost 1 base and the V segment lost 2 bases, leaving 1 base of the junction unmatched. Germline CDR1 MNHEY, CDR2 SVGAGI. Study-level points and caveats: Comparison with controls showed significantly lower normalized Chao1 diversity in multiple sclerosis patients. By F measure, strong co-clustering occurred among samples prepared in the same batch. About five TRBV segments occurring more often in patients than controls included TRBV5-6, TRBV5-1 and TRBV20-1.

The chain has TRBV6-5 and TRBJ1-5, with TRBD1 matching 8 bases. The sequenced material came from blood. This TCR came from a girl aged 10 to 17 with multiple sclerosis. CDR3 coding DNA: TGTGCCAGCAGTTACCGGACAGGGAGCAATCAGCCCCAGCATTTT. Translation: CASSYRTGSNQPQHF.